The clone carrying this TCR beta chain was observed at least ten times. The time point: newly diagnosed GD, antithyroid drugs for less than 3 months. The TCR library was prepared using RNA isolated from PBMCs. The data were obtained in a study of regulatory T cells in long-lasting Graves disease. Building of the TCR beta libraries involved iRepertoire HTBI primers and Arm-PCR of CDR3 regions. TCRdb passed the multiplex PCR reads through MiXCR, listing each CDR3 protein once. The table records more than 400,000 distinct CDR3 sequences, 15% to 20% of them present only once. These records were also assigned to another study, of T cells in Graves' hyperthyroidism and ophthalmopathy. That paper states: Ophthalmopathy onset followed model prediction by a median roughly six months.

Source: peripheral blood mononuclear cells (PBMCs), taken at new diagnosis, from a patient treated with antithyroid drugs. The clonotype originates from a man in his forties or fifties with Graves disease.

The CDR3, as DNA: TGTGCCAGCAGGCGACCGAGGGGGGGTCCATACAATGAGCAGTTCTTC. It translates to CASRRPRGGPYNEQFF. The chain recombines TRBV28 with TRBJ2-1, with D tentatively TRBD2 (7 bases). There are 16 residues in the CDR3. V was cut by 6 bases and J by 4 bases, with 19 bases left in between. Germline V gene data show CDR1 as MDHEN and CDR2 as SYDVKM.